The T cell receptor (beta chain) under discussion was sequenced for a study of blood T cell repertoires in COVID-19. Trimming shortened V by 0 bases and J by 0 bases, and 7 bases separated the two germline ends. This CDR3 is built from 15 residues. Germline CDR1 and CDR2: SGHDT and YYEEEE. TCRdb's table, derived via immunoSEQ multiplex PCR, lists solely in-frame clones and lacks some. The repertoire holds approximately 210,000 clones, with approximately 82% as singletons. This clone was seen just once. Sequencing input: peripheral blood. This chain uses TRBV5-6 with TRBJ2-1; D might be TRBD2 (5 bases). The origin of this receptor is a woman at least 80 years old with acute or convalescent COVID-19. The chain's CDR3 is CASSLAGYSYNEQFF. CDR3 nucleotides: TGTGCCAGCAGCTTGGCGGGGTACTCCTACAATGAGCAGTTCTTC.